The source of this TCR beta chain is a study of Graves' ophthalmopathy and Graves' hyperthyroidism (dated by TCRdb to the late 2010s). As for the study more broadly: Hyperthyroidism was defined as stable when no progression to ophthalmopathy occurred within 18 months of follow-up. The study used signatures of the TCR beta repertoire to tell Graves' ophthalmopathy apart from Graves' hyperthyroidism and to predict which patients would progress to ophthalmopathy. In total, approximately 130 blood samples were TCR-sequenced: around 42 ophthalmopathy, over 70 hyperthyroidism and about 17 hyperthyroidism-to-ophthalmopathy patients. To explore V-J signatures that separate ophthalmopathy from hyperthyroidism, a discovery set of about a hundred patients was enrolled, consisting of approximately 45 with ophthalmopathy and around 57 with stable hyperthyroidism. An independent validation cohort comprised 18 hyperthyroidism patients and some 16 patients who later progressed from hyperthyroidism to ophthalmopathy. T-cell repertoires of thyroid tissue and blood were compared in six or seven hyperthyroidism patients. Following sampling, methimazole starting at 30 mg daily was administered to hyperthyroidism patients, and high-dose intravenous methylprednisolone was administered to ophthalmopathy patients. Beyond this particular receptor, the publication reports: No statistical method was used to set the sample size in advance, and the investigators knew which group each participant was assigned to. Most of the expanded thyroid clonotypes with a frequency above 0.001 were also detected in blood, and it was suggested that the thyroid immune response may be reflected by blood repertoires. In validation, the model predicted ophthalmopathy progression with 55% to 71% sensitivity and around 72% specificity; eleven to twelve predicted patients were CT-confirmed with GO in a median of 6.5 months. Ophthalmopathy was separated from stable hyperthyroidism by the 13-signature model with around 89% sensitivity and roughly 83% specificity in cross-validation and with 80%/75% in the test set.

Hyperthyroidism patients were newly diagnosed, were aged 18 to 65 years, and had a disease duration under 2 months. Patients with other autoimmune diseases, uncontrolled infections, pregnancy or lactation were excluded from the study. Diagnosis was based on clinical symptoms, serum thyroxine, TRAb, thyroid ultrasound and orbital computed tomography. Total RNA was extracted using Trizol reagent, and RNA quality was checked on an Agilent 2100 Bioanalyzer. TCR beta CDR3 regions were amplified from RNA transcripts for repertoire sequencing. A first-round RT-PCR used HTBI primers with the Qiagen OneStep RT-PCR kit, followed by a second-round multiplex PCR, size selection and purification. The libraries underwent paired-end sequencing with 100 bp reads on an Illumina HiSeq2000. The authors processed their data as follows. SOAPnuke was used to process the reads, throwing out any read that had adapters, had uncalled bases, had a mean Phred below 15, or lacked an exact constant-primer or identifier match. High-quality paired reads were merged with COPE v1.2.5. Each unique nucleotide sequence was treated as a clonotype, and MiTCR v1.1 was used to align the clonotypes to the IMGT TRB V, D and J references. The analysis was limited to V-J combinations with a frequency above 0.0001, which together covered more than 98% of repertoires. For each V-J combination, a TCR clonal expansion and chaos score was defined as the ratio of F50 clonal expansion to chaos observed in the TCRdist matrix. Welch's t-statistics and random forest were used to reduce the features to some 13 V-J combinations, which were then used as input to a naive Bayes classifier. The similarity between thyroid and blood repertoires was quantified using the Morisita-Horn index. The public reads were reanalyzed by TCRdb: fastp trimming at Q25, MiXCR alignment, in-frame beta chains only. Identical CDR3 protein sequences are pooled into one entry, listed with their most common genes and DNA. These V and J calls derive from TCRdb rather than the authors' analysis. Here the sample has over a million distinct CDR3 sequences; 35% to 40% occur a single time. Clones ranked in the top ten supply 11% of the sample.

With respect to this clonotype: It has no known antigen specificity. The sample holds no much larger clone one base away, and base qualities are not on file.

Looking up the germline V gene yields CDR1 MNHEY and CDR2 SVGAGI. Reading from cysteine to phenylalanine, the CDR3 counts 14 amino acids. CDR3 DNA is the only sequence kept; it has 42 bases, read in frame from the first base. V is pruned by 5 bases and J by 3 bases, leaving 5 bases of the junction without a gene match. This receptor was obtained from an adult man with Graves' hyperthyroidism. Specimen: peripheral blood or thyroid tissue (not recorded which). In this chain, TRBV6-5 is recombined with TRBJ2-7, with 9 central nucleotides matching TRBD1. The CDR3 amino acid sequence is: CASSEAGQGYEQYF. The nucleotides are TGTGCCAGCAGTGAAGCGGGACAGGGCTACGAGCAGTACTTC.